This record covers a single T cell receptor beta chain. Its specificity is unknown. In germline, CDR1 is KGHSH, CDR2 LQKENI. V lost 4 bases and J 3 bases, leaving 12 bases between the germline ends. The CDR3 is made up of 14 amino acids. This entry comes from a study of beta chain features in type 1 diabetes. Overall study context: Patients were similar to healthy donors in age and gender (as well as in cell yields). All samples combined gave roughly 100,000,000 sorted cells for examination. Study findings and constraints: Patients with type 1 diabetes showed fewer VDJ junction insertions and more deletions. All four CD4+ subsets of Type 1 diabetes patients contained TCRB CDR3s that were moderately but significantly shorter.

Of the isolated RNA, all was reverse transcribed, and so the sequenced material was expressed TCRB transcripts. Only in-frame clones appear in the TCRdb table, and some are missing; sequencing was by immunoSEQ multiplex PCR. The data contain some 280,000 clones, 13% to 15% of them singletons. The chain couples TRBV18 to TRBJ1-1; D is perhaps TRBD1 (5 bases). The sequence was collected from a man in his thirties or forties with type 1 diabetes. The sequenced sample consisted of naive CD4+ T cells from blood. CDR3 DNA sequence: TGTGCCAGCTCACTATTGACAGTGGACACTGAAGCTTTCTTT. As protein: CASSLLTVDTEAFF.